Each of the 10 T cell receptor beta chains below was sequenced from the same sample in a study. Each CDR3 protein gets one entry after TCRdb re-called the 5' RACE reads with MiXCR. The data contain just over 60,000 distinct CDR3 sequences, nearly 30% of them singletons. The sample was tumor-infiltrating naive CD4+ T cells sorted from the breast tumor. The subset is: naive CD4+ T cells, CD4+CD45RA+CD25-. The receptors shown here come from a female donor with breast cancer.

This clonotype turned up a few times. The chain's CDR3 is CASSQDHSGAQSYEQYF. CDR3 in DNA: TGCGCCAGCAGCCAAGACCATAGCGGGGCCCAGAGCTACGAGCAGTACTTC. The chain employs TRBV4-1 and TRBJ2-7, with 8 nucleotides matching TRBD2. The CDR3 runs 17 residues. Trimming at V came to 0 bases and at J to 3 bases, leaving 10 bases not matched to a gene. Germline V CDR1 and CDR2: MGHRA, YSYEKL.

The chain recombines TRBV7-8 with TRBJ1-6; D possibly corresponds to TRBD1 (6 bases). CDR1 and CDR2 (germline): SGHVS, FQNEAQ. The ends were cut back, 2 bases at V and 8 bases at J, with 13 bases in the middle. The length of the CDR3 is 15 residues. This CDR3 is CASSLTQGVDSPLHF. The CDR3 region has the DNA TGTGCCAGCAGCTTAACACAGGGAGTTGATTCACCCCTCCACTTT.

Comments on this clonotype: A much larger clone lies a single base off, so this may be a read error. The chain couples TRBV12-3 or TRBV12-4 to TRBJ1-1, with D maybe TRBD1 (5 bases). V was cut by 6 bases and J by 4 bases, with 9 bases left in between. The CDR3 spans 12 residues. CDR3 sequence: CASRRTSTEAFF. The CDR3 nucleotides read TGTGCCAGCAGAAGGACAAGCACTGAAGCTTTCTTT.

The genes are TRBV27 and TRBJ2-3, with TRBD1 identical over 7 bases. The trim removed 5 bases at V and 0 bases at J, leaving 14 bases unmatched. Per the germline V gene, CDR1 is MNHEY and CDR2 is SMNVEV (reference sequence). The CDR3 is made up of 18 amino acids. Here the CDR3 reads CASSQGADRATSTDTQYF. The DNA of the CDR3 is TGTGCCAGCAGTCAAGGGGCCGACAGGGCAACTAGCACAGATACGCAGTATTTT.

The CDR3 DNA follows: TGTGCCAGCAGTTTCGACAGGAGCACAGATACGCAGTATTTT. Translated: CASSFDRSTDTQYF. This chain links TRBV12-3 or TRBV12-4 with TRBJ2-3; tentative D call: TRBD1 (6 bases). This CDR3 comprises 14 residues. V lost 3 bases and J lost 0, with 7 bases in between.

The sample holds a few counts of this clonotype. The J gene is TRBJ1-1, the V gene TRBV20-1; D perhaps matches TRBD1 (6 bases). Trimming cost V 5 bases and J 6 bases, with 31 bases left between them. Germline assignment: CDR1 DFQATT and CDR2 SNEGSKA (reference sequence). This CDR3 is 18 amino acids long. The CDR3, as DNA: TGCAGTGCTCTGTCTAGTGGGGGGGGGGGCCGCTCCACGGCTGAAGCTTTCTTT. It specifies CSALSSGGGGRSTAEAFF.

In regard to this clonotype: Given a much more abundant clone one base away, this may be a read error. The chain carries TRBV6-5 and TRBJ2-5; 11 nucleotides match TRBD1. This CDR3 is 15 amino acids long. The J segment lost 7 bases and the V segment lost 11 bases, leaving 15 bases of the junction unmatched. Germline V gene data show CDR1 as MNHEY and CDR2 as SVGAGI. This CDR3 reads CAGGTGTGGGGTQYF. CDR3 bases: TGTGCCGGCGGGACCGGGACAGGGGGAGGCGGGACCCAGTACTTC.

The rearrangement uses TRBV4-1 and TRBJ2-7, with D perhaps TRBD2 (7 bases). The germline gives CDR1 MGHRA, CDR2 YSYEKL. V was cut by 4 bases and J by 2 bases, with 18 bases left in between. The CDR3 is 16 amino acids. The CDR3 here is CASSPTKGGRPYEQYF. CDR3 sequence (DNA): TGCGCCAGCAGCCCCACTAAGGGGGGGAGGCCCTACGAGCAGTACTTC.

This clonotype was recorded a few times. The CDR3 is CASSSSGTGNTGELFF. The CDR3 DNA reads as TGCGCCAGCAGCTCTTCCGGGACAGGGAACACCGGGGAGCTGTTTTTT. The chain couples TRBV5-1 to TRBJ2-2, with 8 bases identical to TRBD1. CDR1 and CDR2 from the germline V gene are SGHRS and YFSETQ. Germline trimming cut 3 bases from V and 1 base from J; bases unmatched to any gene: 5. The CDR3 is 16 amino acids.

The chain links TRBV29-1 to TRBJ1-2, with D perhaps matching TRBD1 (6 bases). CDR1 and CDR2 (germline): SQVTM, ANQGSEA. The germline V and J ends were trimmed by 3 bases and 2 bases, with 19 bases remaining between them. This CDR3 has 16 amino acids. The CDR3 sequence is CSVEKGQGSFNYGYTF. CDR3 coding DNA: TGCAGCGTTGAGAAAGGCCAGGGGTCGTTCAACTATGGCTACACCTTC.